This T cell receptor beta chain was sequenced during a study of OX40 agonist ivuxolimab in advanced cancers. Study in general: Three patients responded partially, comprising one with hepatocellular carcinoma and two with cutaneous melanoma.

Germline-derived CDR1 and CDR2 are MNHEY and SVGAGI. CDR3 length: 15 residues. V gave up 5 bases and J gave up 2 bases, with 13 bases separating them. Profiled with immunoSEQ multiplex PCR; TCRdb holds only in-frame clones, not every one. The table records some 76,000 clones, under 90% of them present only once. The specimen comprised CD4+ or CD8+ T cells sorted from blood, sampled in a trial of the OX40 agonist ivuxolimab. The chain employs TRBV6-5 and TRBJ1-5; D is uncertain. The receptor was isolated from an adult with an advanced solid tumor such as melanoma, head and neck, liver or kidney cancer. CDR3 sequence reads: CASSPLTGRNQPQHF. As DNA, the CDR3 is TGTGCCAGCAGTCCTCTCACGGGCCGCAATCAGCCCCAGCATTTT.